This T cell receptor (beta chain) was profiled in a study of vaccination and CD4 T cells after COVID-19 (dated by TCRdb to 2021 to 2024). Regarding the study in general: SARS-CoV-2 positivity had been established in the convalescent patients by nasal swab PCR, and mild disease was recorded in nine or ten of these patients and severe disease in one. A few convalescent patients were sampled both early after vaccination (day 14) and late after vaccination (days 161 to 241). Control cultures used a CEFX viral epitope pool as positive control, an HIV-1 Nef peptide pool as negative control, or no peptide. Culture stimuli were overlapping spike peptide pools from SARS-CoV-2 and from the common cold coronaviruses HCoV-NL63, HCoV-OC43 and HCoV-229E. The convalescent cohort comprised six males and four females, including two Hispanic individuals, seven Caucasians, two Asians and one multiracial person. Post-vaccine blood samples were obtained a median of about 77 days after the second vaccine dose, with a range of roughly 12 to 250 days. The spike-specific CD4+ TCR repertoire was compared before and after mRNA vaccination in fewer than eleven COVID-19 convalescent patients and a handful of infection-naive healthy vaccine recipients. Post-COVID blood samples from convalescent patients were collected a median of roughly 100 days after diagnosis, with a range of roughly 30 to 161 days. Participants got two doses of the Pfizer-BioNTech BNT162b2 vaccine (n=8) or two doses of the Moderna mRNA-1273 vaccine (n=2). What the research found in general, with its limitations: The study included relatively few convalescent patients and did not analyze early timepoints after natural infection. In convalescent patients, a median 86.3% of post-vaccine SARS-CoV-2-reactive clones were detected only after vaccination, suggesting vaccine-specific priming. Of the vaccine-specific clones found in convalescent patients, nearly all (304 of 307) were mono-reactive for SARS-CoV-2 spike instead of being cross-reactive with common cold coronaviruses. The median count of SARS-CoV-2-reactive clonotypes went up from around 23 after infection to a few dozen after vaccination, although the change was not significant.

The cysteine opens and the phenylalanine closes a CDR3 of 14 amino acids. Only CDR3 DNA remains: 42 bases, in frame from the first base. CDR1 is given as MNHEY and CDR2 as SMNVEV, both from the germline V gene (reference sequence). Deletion took 2 bases off V and 2 bases off J, with a span of 8 bases between the germline ends. As concerns this clonotype: There is no known antigen for this receptor. Base qualities are not recorded, but no much larger clone differs from it by a single base.

The sample's time point label is to be understood as: late sampling 161 to 241 days after vaccination in a few convalescent patients. This sample's treatment or condition label indicates: 10-day PBMC culture with coronavirus spike peptide pools or control peptides (ViraFEST assay). The ViraFEST assay, used in the study, expanded antigen-specific T cells with peptide pools and then identified the expanded clonotypes through TCR sequencing. The positive SARS-CoV-2 PCR tests of the convalescent patients were dated from March to December 2020, before the Alpha, Beta and Delta variants emerged in the United States. Roughly 2 million PBMCs per well were cultured in IMDM with 5% human AB serum and around 10 IU/ml IL-2, plus 10 ug/ml peptide pools. On days 3 and 7, half of the culture medium was replaced with fresh IL-2-containing medium. Once the cells had been in culture for approximately 10 days, the EasySep CD4+ T cell isolation kit was used to isolate CD4+ T cells by negative selection. Ficoll-Paque Plus gradient centrifugation was used to isolate PBMCs from whole blood, and the isolated PBMCs were then either used fresh or cryopreserved at -140C. Triplicate wells were generally used for each culture condition.

Library generation was performed with PCR. At the Johns Hopkins FTIC core, DNA from the cultured CD4+ T cells underwent TCR sequencing with the Oncomine TCR Beta short-read assay. The QIAamp micro DNA kit was used to extract genomic DNA from the cultured CD4+ T cells. Oncomine TCR Beta libraries from cultured CD4+ T cells were pooled with unique dual indexes and sequenced on an Illumina iSeq 100. Per the source publication's procedure: Non-productive sequences were removed, and CDR3s not starting with C, not ending with F or W, or shorter than 7 amino acids were discarded. Antigen-specific clonotypes were identified with the MANAFEST web application by comparing peptide-stimulated wells with reference and other culture wells. An FDR below 0.05, an odds ratio above 5, and a productive frequency above 0.1% in at least two of three replicate wells were required for clones to be considered positive. Cross-reactive clonotypes were defined as significantly expanded in both SARS-CoV-2 spike wells and at least one common cold coronavirus spike condition. Levenshtein distances (stringdist) and unrooted phylogenetic trees (ape) in R version 3.6.1 were used to assess CDR3 homology. Starting from the raw public reads, TCRdb applied fastp trimming at Q25, assembled clones with MiXCR and retained in-frame beta chains. Every CDR3 protein is listed once, alongside the most common genes and DNA of its rows. These V and J calls originate from TCRdb's pipeline instead of the authors' own analysis. Present in this sample are about 24,000 distinct CDR3 sequences, 40% to 50% of which were seen just once. Of the sample, roughly 4% falls within the top ten clones.

This TCR derives from a human donor who had recovered from COVID-19. The sequences come from CD4+ T cells from blood, cultured in vitro, collected about 7 months after SARS-CoV-2 vaccination. This receptor chain uses TRBV27 and TRBJ2-3, with TRBD2 perhaps the D gene, on 6 matching bases. The DNA sequence is given as TGTGCCAGCAGTTTAGGGAGGCCCACAGATACGCAGTATTTT. This yields the protein CASSLGRPTDTQYF.